This entry describes one T cell receptor beta chain. The sample originates from a study of blood T cell repertoires in COVID-19. Across the whole study: Material from acute and convalescent COVID-19 was sourced from the United States, Italy and Spain. PBMCs, B-cell-depleted T cells, or T cells provided the cDNA or gDNA that made up the material.

Authors' processing steps: Amplification from reference gene primers served as the basis for estimated nucleated cell counts. The protocol was immunoSEQ multiplex PCR, while the TCRdb copy is restricted to in-frame clones and leaves out a portion. Clonal size and the V and J genes are those of that table, whereas D and trimming came from the DNA. The sample records approximately 310,000 clones, less than 85% being singletons. The TCR sequence derives from a woman aged 25 to 39 who had been exposed to COVID-19. The sequenced material came from PBMCs or T cells enriched from blood (not recorded which).

The CDR3 nucleotides are TGCGCCAGCAGCCCTGGACTAGCTAGCACAGATACGCAGTATTTT. This encodes CASSPGLASTDTQYF. The chain links TRBV5-1 to TRBJ2-3; 8 bases fit TRBD2. The J segment lost 0 bases and the V segment lost 4 bases, leaving 4 bases of the junction unmatched. The CDR3 totals 15 residues. CDR1 is SGHRS and CDR2 is YFSETQ in the germline V gene.